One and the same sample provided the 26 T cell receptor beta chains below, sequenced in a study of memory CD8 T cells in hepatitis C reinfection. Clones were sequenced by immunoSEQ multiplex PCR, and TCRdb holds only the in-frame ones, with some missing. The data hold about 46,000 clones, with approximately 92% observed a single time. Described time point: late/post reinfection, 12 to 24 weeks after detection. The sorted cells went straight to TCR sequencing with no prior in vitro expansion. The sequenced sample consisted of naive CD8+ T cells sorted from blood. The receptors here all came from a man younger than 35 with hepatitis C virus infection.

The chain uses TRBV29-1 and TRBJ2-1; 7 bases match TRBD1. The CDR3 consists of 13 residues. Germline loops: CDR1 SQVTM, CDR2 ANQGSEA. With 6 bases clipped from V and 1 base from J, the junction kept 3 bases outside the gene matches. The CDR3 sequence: CSVLRGSYNEQFF. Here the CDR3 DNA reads TGCAGCGTGCTCAGGGGGTCCTACAATGAGCAGTTCTTC.

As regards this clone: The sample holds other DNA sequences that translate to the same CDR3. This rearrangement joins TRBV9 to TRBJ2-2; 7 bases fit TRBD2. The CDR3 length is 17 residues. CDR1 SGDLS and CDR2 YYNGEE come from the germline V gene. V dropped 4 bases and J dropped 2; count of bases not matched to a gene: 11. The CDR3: CASSFKPGDYNTGELFF. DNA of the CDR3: TGTGCCAGCAGCTTCAAGCCGGGGGACTATAACACCGGGGAGCTGTTTTTT.

The CDR3 DNA sequence: TGTGCCAGCCCCATTGGGACAGGGACTCCCAATGAGCAGTTCTTC. It is translated as CASPIGTGTPNEQFF. J is TRBJ2-1 and V is TRBV7-9, with 9 bases identical to TRBD1. V gave up 8 bases and J gave up 6 bases; unmatched junction bases: 11. Germline V gene data show CDR1 as SEHNR and CDR2 as FQNEAQ (reference sequence). CDR3 size: 15 residues.

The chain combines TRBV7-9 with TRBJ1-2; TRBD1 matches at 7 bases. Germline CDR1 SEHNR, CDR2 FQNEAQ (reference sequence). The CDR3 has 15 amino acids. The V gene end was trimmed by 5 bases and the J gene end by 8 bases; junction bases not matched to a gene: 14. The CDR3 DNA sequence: TGTGCCAGCAGCGTCGCAGGGGGTGGGGTAATAGGCTACACCTTC. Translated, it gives CASSVAGGGVIGYTF.

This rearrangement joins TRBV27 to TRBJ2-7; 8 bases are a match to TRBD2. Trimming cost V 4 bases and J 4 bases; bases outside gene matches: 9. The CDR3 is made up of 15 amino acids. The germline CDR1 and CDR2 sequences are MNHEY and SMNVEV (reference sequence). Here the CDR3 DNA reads TGTGCCAGCAGTTCCAAGGGGAGCGGGAGATACGAGCAGTACTTC. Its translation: CASSSKGSGRYEQYF.

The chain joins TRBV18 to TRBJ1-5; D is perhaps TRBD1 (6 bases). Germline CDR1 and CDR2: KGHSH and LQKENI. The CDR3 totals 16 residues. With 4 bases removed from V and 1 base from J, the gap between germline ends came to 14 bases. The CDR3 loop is CASSREGGSSNQPQHF. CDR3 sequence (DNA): TGTGCCAGCTCACGGGAGGGGGGCTCGAGCAATCAGCCCCAGCATTTT.

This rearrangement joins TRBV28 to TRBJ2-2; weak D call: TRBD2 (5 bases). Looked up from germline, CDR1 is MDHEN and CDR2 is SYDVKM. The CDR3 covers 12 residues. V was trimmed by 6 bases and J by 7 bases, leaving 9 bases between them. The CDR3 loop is CASRLAHGELFF. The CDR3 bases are TGTGCCAGCAGATTAGCGCACGGGGAGCTGTTTTTT.

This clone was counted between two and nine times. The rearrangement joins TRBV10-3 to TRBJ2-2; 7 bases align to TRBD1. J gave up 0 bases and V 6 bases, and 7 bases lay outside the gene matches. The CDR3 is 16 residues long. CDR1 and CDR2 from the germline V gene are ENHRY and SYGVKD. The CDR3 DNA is TGTGCCATCAGAGGAGGACAGGATTCGAACACCGGGGAGCTGTTTTTT. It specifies CAIRGGQDSNTGELFF.

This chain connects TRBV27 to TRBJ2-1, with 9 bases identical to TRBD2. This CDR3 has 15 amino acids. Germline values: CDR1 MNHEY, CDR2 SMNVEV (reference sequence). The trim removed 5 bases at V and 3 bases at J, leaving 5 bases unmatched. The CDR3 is CASSPIAGVYNEQFF. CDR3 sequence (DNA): TGTGCCAGCAGTCCGATAGCGGGAGTCTACAATGAGCAGTTCTTC.

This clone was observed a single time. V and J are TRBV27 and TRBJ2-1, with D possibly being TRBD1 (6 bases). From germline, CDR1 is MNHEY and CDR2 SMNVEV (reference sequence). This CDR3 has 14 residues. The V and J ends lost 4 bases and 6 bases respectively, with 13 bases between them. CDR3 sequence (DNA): TGTGCCAGCAGTTGGTCAGGGGAAGCCAATGAGCAGTTCTTC. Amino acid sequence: CASSWSGEANEQFF.

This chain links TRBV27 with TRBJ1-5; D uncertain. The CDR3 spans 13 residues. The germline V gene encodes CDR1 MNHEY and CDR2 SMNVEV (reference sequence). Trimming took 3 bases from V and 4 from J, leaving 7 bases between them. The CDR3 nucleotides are TGTGCCAGCAGTTTTTCTCCGAATCAGCCCCAGCATTTT. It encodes CASSFSPNQPQHF.

Here the CDR3 reads CASSPGQNTEAFF. CDR3 nucleotide sequence: TGTGCCAGCAGCCCGGGTCAAAACACTGAAGCTTTCTTT. The chain combines TRBV5-8 with TRBJ1-1; unclear D gene. Per germline, CDR1 SGHTS and CDR2 YDEGEE. CDR3 length equals 13 residues. Trimming took 4 bases from V and 2 from J, leaving 9 bases between them.

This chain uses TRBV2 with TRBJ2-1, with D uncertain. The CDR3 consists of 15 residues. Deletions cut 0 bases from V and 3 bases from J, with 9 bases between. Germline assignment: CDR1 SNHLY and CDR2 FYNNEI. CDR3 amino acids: CASSEAKQFYNEQFF. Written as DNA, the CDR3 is TGTGCCAGCAGTGAAGCAAAACAGTTCTACAATGAGCAGTTCTTC.

In DNA, the CDR3 is TGCGCCAGCAGCCAGCCCCCGGGACAGGAGAGCGGGGAGCTGTTTTTT. As protein: CASSQPPGQESGELFF. V usage is TRBV4-1 and J usage is TRBJ2-2; TRBD1 matches 8 bases. The trim removed 3 bases at V and 7 bases at J, leaving 10 bases unmatched. The CDR3 length is 16 residues. CDR1 is MGHRA, CDR2 YSYEKL, per germline.

CDR3 region: CASSLAFGETQYF. CDR3 DNA sequence: TGTGCCAGCAGCTTAGCGTTCGGGGAGACCCAGTACTTC. The rearrangement uses TRBV7-8 and TRBJ2-5, with D unclear. The CDR3 is 13 residues long. CDR1 is SGHVS and CDR2 is FQNEAQ in the germline V gene. V lost 0 bases and J lost 5, with 7 bases in between.

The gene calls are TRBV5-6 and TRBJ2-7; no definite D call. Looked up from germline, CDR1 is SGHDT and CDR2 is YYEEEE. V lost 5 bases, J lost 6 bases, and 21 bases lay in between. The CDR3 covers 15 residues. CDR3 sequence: CASSAAPDRDAEQYF. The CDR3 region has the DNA TGTGCCAGCAGTGCGGCTCCGGATCGAGATGCCGAGCAGTACTTC.

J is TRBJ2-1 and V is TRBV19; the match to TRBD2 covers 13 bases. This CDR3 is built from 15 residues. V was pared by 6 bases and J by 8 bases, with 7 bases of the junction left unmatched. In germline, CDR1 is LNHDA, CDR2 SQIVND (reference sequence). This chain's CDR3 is CASRTSGGAVDEQFF. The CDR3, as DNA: TGTGCCAGTAGAACTAGCGGGGGGGCCGTCGATGAGCAGTTCTTC.

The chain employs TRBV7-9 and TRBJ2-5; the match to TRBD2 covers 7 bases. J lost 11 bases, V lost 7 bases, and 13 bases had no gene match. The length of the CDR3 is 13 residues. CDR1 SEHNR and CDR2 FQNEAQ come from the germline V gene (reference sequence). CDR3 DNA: TGTGCCAGCACCGACCGGGACTATGAGGAGCAGTACTTC. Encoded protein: CASTDRDYEEQYF.

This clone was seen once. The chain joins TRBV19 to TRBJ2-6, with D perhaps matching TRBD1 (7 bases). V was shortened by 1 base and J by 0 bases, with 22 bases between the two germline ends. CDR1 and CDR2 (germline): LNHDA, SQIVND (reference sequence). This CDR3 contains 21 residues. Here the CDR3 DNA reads TGTGCCAGTAGTATAGGGGACAGCGGGTCCGGGTGGAACTCTGGGGCCAACGTCCTGACTTTC. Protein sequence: CASSIGDSGSGWNSGANVLTF.

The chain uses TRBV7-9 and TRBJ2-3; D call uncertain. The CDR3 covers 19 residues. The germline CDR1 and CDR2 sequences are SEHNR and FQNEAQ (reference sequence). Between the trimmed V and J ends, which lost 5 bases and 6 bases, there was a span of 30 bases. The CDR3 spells CASSPPQRPLSSDADTQYF. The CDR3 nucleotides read TGTGCCAGCAGCCCCCCCCAGCGCCCACTCAGTTCTGATGCGGATACGCAGTATTTT.

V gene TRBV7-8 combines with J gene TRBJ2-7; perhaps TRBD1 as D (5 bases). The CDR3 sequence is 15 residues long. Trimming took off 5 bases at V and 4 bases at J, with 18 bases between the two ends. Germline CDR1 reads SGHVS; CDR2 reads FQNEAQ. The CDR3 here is CASSPDSANPYEQYF. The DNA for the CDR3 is TGTGCCAGCAGCCCCGACAGCGCCAATCCTTACGAGCAGTACTTC.

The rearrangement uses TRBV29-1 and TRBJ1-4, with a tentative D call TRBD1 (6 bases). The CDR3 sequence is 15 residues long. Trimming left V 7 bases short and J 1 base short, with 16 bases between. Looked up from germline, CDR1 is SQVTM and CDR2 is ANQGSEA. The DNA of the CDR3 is TGCAGCGCCGAGGGGGTTTTGGGAACTAATGAAAAACTGTTTTTT. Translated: CSAEGVLGTNEKLFF.

In DNA form, the CDR3 reads TGTGCCAGCAGAGGGACAGGGATCGCTTCACCCCTCCACTTT. Amino acids: CASRGTGIASPLHF. The chain carries TRBV5-6 and TRBJ1-6; TRBD1 agrees at 9 bases. This CDR3 has 14 residues. V dropped 5 bases and J dropped 9; count of bases not matched to a gene: 6. The germline CDR1 and CDR2 sequences are SGHDT and YYEEEE. Complete variable domain (other parts from reference TRBV5-6 and TRBJ1-6): DAGVTQSPTHLIKTRGQQVTLRCSPKSGHDTVSWYQQALGQGPQFIFQYYEEEERQRGNFPDRFSGHQFPNYSSELNVNALLLGDSALYLCASRGTGIASPLHFGNGTRLTVT.

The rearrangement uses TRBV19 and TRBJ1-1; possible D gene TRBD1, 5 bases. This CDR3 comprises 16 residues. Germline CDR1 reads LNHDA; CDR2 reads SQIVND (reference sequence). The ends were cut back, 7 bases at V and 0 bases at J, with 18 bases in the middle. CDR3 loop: CASTSPRAGLNTEAFF. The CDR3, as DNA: TGTGCCAGTACCTCCCCTAGAGCAGGGCTGAACACTGAAGCTTTCTTT.

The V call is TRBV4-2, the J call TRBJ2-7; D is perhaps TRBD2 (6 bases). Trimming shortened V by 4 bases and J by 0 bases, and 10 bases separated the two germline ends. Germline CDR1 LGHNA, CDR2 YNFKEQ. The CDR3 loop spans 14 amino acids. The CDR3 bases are TGTGCCAGCAGCCCTGGGACTTACTCCTACGAGCAGTACTTC. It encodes CASSPGTYSYEQYF.

CDR3 protein: CAWSSRGDEQFF. The CDR3 DNA sequence: TGTGCCTGGAGTTCCAGGGGGGACGAGCAGTTCTTC. The J gene is TRBJ2-1, the V gene TRBV30; D is perhaps TRBD1 (7 bases). The germline V and J ends were trimmed by 2 bases and 10 bases, with 12 bases remaining between them. This CDR3 region has 12 residues. Germline CDR1 reads GTSNPN; CDR2 reads SVGIG (reference sequence).